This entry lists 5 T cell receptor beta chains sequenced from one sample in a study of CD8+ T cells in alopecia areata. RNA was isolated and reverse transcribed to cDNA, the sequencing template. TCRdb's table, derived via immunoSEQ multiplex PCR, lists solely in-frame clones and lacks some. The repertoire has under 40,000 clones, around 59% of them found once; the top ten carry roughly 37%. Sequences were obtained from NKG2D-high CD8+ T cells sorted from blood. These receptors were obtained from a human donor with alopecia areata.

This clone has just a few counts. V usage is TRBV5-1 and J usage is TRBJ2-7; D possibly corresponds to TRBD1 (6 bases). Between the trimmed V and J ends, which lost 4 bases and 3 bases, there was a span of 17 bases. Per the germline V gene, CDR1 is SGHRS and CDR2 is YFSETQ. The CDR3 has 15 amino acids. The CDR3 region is CASSPMDRTIYEQYF. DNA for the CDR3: TGCGCCAGCAGCCCGATGGACAGAACGATCTACGAGCAGTACTTC.

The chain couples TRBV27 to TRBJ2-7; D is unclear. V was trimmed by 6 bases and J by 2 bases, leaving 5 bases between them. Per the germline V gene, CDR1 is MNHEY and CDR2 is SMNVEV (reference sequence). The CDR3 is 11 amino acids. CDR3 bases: TGTGCCAGCAGCACCCCCTACGAGCAGTACTTC. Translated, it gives CASSTPYEQYF.

CDR3 nucleotides: TGCGCCAGCAGCCAAGATTTCAAAGGCTTGGGAGAGTCCTACGAGCAGTACTTC. Translated: CASSQDFKGLGESYEQYF. The J gene is TRBJ2-7, the V gene TRBV4-1, with D maybe TRBD2 (5 bases). This CDR3 is built from 18 residues. Germline CDR1 and CDR2: MGHRA and YSYEKL. Trimming took off 0 bases at V and 1 base at J, with 19 bases between the two ends.

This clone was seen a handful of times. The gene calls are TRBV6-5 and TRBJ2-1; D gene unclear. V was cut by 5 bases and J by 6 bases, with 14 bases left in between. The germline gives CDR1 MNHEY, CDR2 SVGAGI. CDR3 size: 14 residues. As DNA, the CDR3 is TGTGCCAGCAGTGAATTCGGTGAATTCAATGAGCAGTTCTTC. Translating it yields CASSEFGEFNEQFF.

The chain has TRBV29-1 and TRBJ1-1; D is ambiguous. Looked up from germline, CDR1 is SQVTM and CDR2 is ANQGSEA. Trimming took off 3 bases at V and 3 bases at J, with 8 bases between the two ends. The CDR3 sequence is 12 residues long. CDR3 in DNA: TGCAGCGTTGAGGCAGAGTACACTGAAGCTTTCTTT. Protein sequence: CSVEAEYTEAFF.